This T cell receptor (beta chain) was captured in a study of blood T cells in healthy people across ages. Broader study findings: Estimates of total diversity, which came from one million sequenced T cells, were considered to be underestimates.

Details on this clonotype: What it binds is not known.

Then a second PCR, running roughly 7 to 11 cycles, was carried out with a sample-barcoded 5' primer and a J-beta primer mix. Each CDR3 protein gets one entry after TCRdb re-called the 5' RACE reads with MiXCR. The sample holds roughly 1.4 million distinct CDR3 sequences, roughly 64% seen once. Sample: blood. The TCR originated in a man aged 18 to 35 in good health.

The CDR3, as DNA: TGCAGTGCCTCATTGCCTCGGGGCTACGAGCAGTACTTC. It encodes CSASLPRGYEQYF. This chain links TRBV20-1 with TRBJ2-7; maybe TRBD2 (5 bases). The CDR3 loop spans 13 amino acids. Trimming pared 6 bases from V and 3 bases from J, leaving 15 bases between. Germline lookup yields CDR1 DFQATT and CDR2 SNEGSKA (reference sequence).